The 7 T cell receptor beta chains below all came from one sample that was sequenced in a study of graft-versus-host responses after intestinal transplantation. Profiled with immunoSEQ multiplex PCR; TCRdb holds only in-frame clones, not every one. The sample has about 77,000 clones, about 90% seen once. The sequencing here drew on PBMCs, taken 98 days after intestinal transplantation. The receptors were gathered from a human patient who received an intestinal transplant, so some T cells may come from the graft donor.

For the CDR3, the DNA is TGCGCCAGCAGCCGGTACAATCGGTTTGACTACGAGCAGTACTTC. Its translation is CASSRYNRFDYEQYF. The chain has TRBV5-1 and TRBJ2-7; D not certain. The germline CDR1 and CDR2 sequences are SGHRS and YFSETQ. V lost 4 bases and J 3 bases, leaving 17 bases between the germline ends. The CDR3 is made up of 15 amino acids.

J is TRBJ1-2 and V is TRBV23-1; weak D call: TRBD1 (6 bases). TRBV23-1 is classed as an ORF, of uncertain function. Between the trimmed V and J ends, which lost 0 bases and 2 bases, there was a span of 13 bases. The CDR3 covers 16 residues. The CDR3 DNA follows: TGCGCCAGCAGTCAATCCGCAAAACAGGGAAACTATGGCTACACCTTC. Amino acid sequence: CASSQSAKQGNYGYTF.

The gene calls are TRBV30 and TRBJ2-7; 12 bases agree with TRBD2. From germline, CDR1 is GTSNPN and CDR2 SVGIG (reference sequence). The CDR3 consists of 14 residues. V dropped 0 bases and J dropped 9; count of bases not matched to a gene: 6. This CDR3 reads CAWSVLAGGLGQYF. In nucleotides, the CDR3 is TGTGCCTGGAGTGTCCTAGCGGGAGGGTTGGGGCAGTACTTC.

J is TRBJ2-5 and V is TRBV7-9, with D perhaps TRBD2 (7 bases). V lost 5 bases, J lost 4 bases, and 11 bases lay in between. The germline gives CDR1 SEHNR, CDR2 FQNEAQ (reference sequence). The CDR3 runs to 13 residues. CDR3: CASSRGGSETQYF. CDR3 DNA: TGTGCCAGCAGCAGGGGGGGGTCAGAGACCCAGTACTTC.

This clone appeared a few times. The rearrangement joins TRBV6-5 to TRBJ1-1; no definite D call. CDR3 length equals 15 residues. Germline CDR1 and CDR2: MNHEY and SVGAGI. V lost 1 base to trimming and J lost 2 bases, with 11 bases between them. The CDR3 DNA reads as TGTGCCAGCAGTTACTTTACATCTACCAACACTGAAGCTTTCTTT. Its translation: CASSYFTSTNTEAFF.

Here the CDR3 DNA reads TGTGCCAGCAGTGCCGGGTTCAGGGGTAACACCGGGGAGCTGTTTTTT. Translation gives CASSAGFRGNTGELFF. J is TRBJ2-2 and V is TRBV2; TRBD1 is a possible D gene (6 bases). Germline V gene sequence: CDR1 SNHLY, CDR2 FYNNEI. With 4 bases removed from V and 2 bases from J, the gap between germline ends came to 14 bases. The CDR3 is 16 amino acids.

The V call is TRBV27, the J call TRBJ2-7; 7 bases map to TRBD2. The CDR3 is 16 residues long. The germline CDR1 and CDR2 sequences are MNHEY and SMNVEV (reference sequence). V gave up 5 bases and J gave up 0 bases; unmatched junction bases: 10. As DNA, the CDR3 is TGTGCCAGCAGTATTACGAGGGACTACAGCTCCTACGAGCAGTACTTC. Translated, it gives CASSITRDYSSYEQYF.